This paragraph covers one TCR beta chain sequence. This record belongs to a study of T cell responses to AZD1222 COVID-19 vaccine. Some clones are missing from TCRdb's copy, which holds only in-frame ones; the method was immunoSEQ multiplex PCR. The sample lists around 70,000 clones, 79% occurring once. The receptor was derived from an adult in good health. Material: peripheral blood, obtained on day 0 of MenACWY control vaccination.

The CDR3: CATSRESTTNEKLFF. The DNA of the CDR3 is TGTGCCACCAGCAGAGAGAGCACAACTAATGAAAAACTGTTTTTT. The V and J genes are TRBV15 and TRBJ1-4; D gene unclear. CDR3 length: 15 residues. Trimming left V 0 bases short and J 0 bases short, with 5 bases between. In germline, CDR1 is LNHNV, CDR2 YYDKDF (reference sequence).